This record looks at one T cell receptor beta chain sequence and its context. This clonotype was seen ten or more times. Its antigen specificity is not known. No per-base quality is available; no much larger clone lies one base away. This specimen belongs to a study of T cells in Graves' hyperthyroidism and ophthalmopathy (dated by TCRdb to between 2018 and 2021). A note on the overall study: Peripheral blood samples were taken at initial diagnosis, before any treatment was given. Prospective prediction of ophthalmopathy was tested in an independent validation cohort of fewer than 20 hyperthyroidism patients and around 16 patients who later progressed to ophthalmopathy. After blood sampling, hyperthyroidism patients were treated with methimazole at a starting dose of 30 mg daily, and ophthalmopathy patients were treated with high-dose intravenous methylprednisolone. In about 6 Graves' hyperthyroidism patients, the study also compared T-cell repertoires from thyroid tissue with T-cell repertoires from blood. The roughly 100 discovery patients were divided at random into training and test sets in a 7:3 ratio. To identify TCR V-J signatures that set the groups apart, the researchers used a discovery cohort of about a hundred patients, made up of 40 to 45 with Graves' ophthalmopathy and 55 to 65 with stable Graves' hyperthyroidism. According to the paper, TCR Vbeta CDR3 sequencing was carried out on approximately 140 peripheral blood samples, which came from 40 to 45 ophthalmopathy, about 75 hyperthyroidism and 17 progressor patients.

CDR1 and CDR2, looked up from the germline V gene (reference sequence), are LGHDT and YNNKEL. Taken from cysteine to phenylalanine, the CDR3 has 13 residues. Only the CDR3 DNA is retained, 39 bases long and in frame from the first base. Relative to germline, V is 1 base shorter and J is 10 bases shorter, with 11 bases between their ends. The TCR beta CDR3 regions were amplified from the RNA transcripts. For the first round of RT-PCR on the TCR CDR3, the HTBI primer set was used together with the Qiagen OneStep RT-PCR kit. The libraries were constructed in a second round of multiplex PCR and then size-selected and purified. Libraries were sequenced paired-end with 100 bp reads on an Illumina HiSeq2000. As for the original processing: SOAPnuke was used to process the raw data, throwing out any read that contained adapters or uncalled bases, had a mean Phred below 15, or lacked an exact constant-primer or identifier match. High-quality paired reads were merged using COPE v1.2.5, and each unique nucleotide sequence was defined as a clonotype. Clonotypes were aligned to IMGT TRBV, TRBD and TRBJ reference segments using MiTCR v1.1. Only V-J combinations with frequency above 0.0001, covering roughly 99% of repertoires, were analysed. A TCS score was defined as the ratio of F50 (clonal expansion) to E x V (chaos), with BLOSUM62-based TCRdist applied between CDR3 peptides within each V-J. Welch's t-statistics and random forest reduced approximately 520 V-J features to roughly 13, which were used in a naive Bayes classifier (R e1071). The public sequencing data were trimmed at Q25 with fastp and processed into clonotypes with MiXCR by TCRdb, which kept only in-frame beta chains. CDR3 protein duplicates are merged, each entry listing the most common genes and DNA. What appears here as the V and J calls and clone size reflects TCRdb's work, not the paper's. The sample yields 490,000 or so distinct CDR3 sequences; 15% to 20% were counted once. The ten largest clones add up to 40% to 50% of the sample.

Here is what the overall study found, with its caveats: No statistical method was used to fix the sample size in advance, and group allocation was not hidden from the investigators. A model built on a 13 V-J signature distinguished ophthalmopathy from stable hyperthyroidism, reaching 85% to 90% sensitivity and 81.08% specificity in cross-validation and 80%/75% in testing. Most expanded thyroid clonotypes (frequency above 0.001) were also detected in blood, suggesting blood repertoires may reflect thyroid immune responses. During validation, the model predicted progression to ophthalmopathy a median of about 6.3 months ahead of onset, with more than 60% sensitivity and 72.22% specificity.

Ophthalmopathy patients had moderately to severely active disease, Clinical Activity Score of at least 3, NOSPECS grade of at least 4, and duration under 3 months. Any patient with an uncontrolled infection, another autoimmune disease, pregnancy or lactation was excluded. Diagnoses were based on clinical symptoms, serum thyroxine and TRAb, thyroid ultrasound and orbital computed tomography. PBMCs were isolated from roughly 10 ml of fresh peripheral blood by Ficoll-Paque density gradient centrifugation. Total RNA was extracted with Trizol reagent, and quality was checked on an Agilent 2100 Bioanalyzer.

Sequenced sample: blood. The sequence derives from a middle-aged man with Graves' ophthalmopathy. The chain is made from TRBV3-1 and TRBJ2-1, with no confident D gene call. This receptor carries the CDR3 CASSQVPGGEQFF. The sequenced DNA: TGTGCCAGCAGCCAAGTGCCGGGTGGGGAGCAGTTCTTC.